These 9 T cell receptor beta chains came from one sample sequenced in a study of blood T cell repertoires in COVID-19. TCRdb's table, derived via immunoSEQ multiplex PCR, lists solely in-frame clones and lacks some. This table has 88,000 or so clones, around 86% appearing once. The material sequenced was peripheral blood. These receptors were obtained from a man aged 55 to 69 with acute or convalescent COVID-19.

This clone was detected a few times. The rearrangement uses TRBV6-5 and TRBJ2-7; 10 bases are a match to TRBD1. The CDR3 spans 14 residues. J lost 2 bases, V lost 6 bases, and 4 bases had no gene match. Per germline, CDR1 MNHEY and CDR2 SVGAGI. The CDR3 region is CASRGTGVPYEQYF. The CDR3 nucleotides are TGTGCCAGCAGGGGGACAGGGGTCCCCTACGAGCAGTACTTC.

V is TRBV5-5 and J is TRBJ2-1; TRBD2 is a possible D gene (5 bases). CDR3 length: 18 amino acids. CDR1 and CDR2 (germline): SGHKS, YYEKEE (reference sequence). Trimming removed 2 bases from V and 0 bases from J, with 18 bases in between. CDR3 sequence (DNA): TGTGCCAGCAGCTTCTCCGGGGATCTAAGGAGCTCCTACAATGAGCAGTTCTTC. Its protein product is CASSFSGDLRSSYNEQFF.

The rearrangement uses TRBV3-1 (or the pseudogene TRBV3-2) and TRBJ2-2; no definite D call. CDR3 length: 12 residues. The V end was cut by 2 bases, the J end by 8 bases, with 6 bases between. Germline CDR1 is LGHDT and CDR2 is YNNKEL (reference sequence). This chain's CDR3 is CASSQYRGELFF. CDR3 bases: TGTGCCAGCAGCCAATACCGGGGGGAGCTGTTTTTT.

This clone came up a few times. This chain joins TRBV30 and TRBJ2-5; D perhaps matches TRBD1 (6 bases). With 3 bases removed from V and 1 base from J, the gap between germline ends came to 9 bases. The CDR3 has 13 residues. Germline CDR1 reads GTSNPN; CDR2 reads SVGIG (reference sequence). In DNA form, the CDR3 reads TGTGCCTGGAGCGGACAGAGCCAAGAGACCCAGTACTTC. It codes for CAWSGQSQETQYF.

This CDR3 reads CASRGGLRSGNTIYF. In nucleotides, the CDR3 is TGTGCCAGTCGAGGCGGCCTCCGTTCTGGAAACACCATATATTTT. V and J are TRBV19 and TRBJ1-3, with D unresolved. Between the trimmed V and J ends, which lost 8 bases and 1 base, there was a span of 15 bases. The CDR3 contains 15 residues. CDR1 is LNHDA and CDR2 is SQIVND in the germline V gene (reference sequence).

This clone was detected once. The chain employs TRBV18 and TRBJ2-3; 13 bases line up with TRBD2. Germline V gene sequence: CDR1 KGHSH, CDR2 LQKENI. Trimming cost V 2 bases and J 5 bases; bases outside gene matches: 4. This CDR3 contains 16 residues. CDR3 region: CASSPGTSGKIDTQYF. DNA of the CDR3: TGTGCCAGCTCACCAGGGACTAGCGGGAAAATAGATACGCAGTATTTT.

This chain connects TRBV6-2 or TRBV6-3 to TRBJ1-1; D is perhaps TRBD1 (6 bases). This CDR3 comprises 12 residues. CDR1 and CDR2 from the germline V gene are MNHEY and SVGEGT. V lost 6 bases to trimming and J lost 4 bases, with 9 bases between them. The CDR3 protein is CASSWGLTEAFF. CDR3 bases: TGTGCCAGCAGCTGGGGGCTCACTGAAGCTTTCTTT.

This clone turned up a few times. V gene TRBV2 combines with J gene TRBJ2-6, with 10 bases lining up with TRBD1. The CDR3 has 18 amino acids. V trimming: 2 bases; J trimming: 0 bases; junction bases outside the gene matches: 4. CDR1 SNHLY and CDR2 FYNNEI come from the germline V gene. The CDR3 protein is CASSELGTGDSGANVLTF. In DNA, the CDR3 is TGTGCCAGCAGTGAATTGGGGACAGGGGACTCTGGGGCCAACGTCCTGACTTTC.

The sample holds one count of this clone. The chain joins TRBV2 to TRBJ1-2, with 7 bases that match TRBD1. The CDR3 runs 12 residues. CDR1 and CDR2 from the germline V gene are SNHLY and FYNNEI. V was pared by 6 bases and J by 8 bases, with 6 bases of the junction left unmatched. The CDR3 sequence is CASRRDREGYTF. As DNA, the CDR3 is TGTGCCAGCAGAAGAGACAGGGAGGGCTACACCTTC.